This passage covers 30 T cell receptor beta chains from one sample sequenced in a study of Ad26.COV2.S vaccination and SARS-CoV-2 variants (dated by TCRdb to 2020 to 2023). Receptors were amplified or captured by the immunoSEQ multiplex PCR assay. In TCRdb, the immuneACCESS table is reduced to in-frame sequences with V and J assigned. These tables do not hold every clone; where another copy was compared, an unresolved V gene accounts for under half, and the others remain unexplained. For this sample there are over 300,000 clones; roughly 85% appear just once. About 8% of the sample is in the top ten clones. Reading the label with the study, this specimen's treatment or condition is: around 19 received Ad26.COV2.S at low or high dose, single or two shots; about 5 received placebo; per-sample allocation not given. Repertoires of vaccine and placebo recipients were sequenced from samples taken on day 63 after the first injection.

The starting material was peripheral blood, obtained in a trial of Ad26.COV2.S vaccine versus placebo. These receptors all stem from a person aged 18-60 years who received the Ad26.COV2.S COVID-19 vaccine or a placebo.

The CDR3 region is CASSLRHKGVGYTF. In DNA form, the CDR3 reads TGTGCCAGCAGCTTACGACATAAGGGAGTTGGCTACACCTTC. The chain uses TRBV7-3 and TRBJ1-2; D is ambiguous. This CDR3 contains 14 residues. The germline V gene encodes CDR1 SGHTA and CDR2 FQGTGA. The V and J ends lost 2 bases and 7 bases respectively, with 14 bases between them.

This clone was found once. The rearrangement uses TRBV19 and TRBJ1-2; tentative D call: TRBD1 (6 bases). Germline V gene data show CDR1 as LNHDA and CDR2 as SQIVND (reference sequence). The CDR3 runs 13 residues. The V and J ends lost 7 bases and 6 bases respectively, with 15 bases between them. For the CDR3, the DNA is TGTGCCAGTAAGTGGGGGCCCCGTGATGGCTACACCTTC. Its protein product is CASKWGPRDGYTF. The full variable domain, its missing parts supplied by reference TRBV19 and TRBJ1-2, is DGGITQSPKYLFRKEGQNVTLSCEQNLNHDAMYWYRQDPGQGLRLIYYSQIVNDFQKGDIAEGYSVSREKKESFPLTVTSAQKNPTAFYLCASKWGPRDGYTFGSGTRLTVV.

There are a few counts of this clone. V is TRBV10-3 and J is TRBJ1-1, with 8 positions matching TRBD1. V shed 7 bases and J 4 bases; nucleotides not matched to a gene: 11. Germline assignment: CDR1 ENHRY and CDR2 SYGVKD. The CDR3 runs 15 residues. The CDR3 reads CAIKAGGSSFTEAFF. The DNA for the CDR3 is TGTGCCATCAAAGCAGGGGGCAGCTCATTCACTGAAGCTTTCTTT.

The gene calls are TRBV18 and TRBJ1-6; TRBD1 is a possible D gene (6 bases). Trimming stripped 4 bases from V and 5 bases from J, with 9 bases between. The CDR3 length is 14 residues. Germline V gene sequence: CDR1 KGHSH, CDR2 LQKENI. The CDR3 DNA follows: TGTGCCAGCTCACGGACAGCAGATAATTCACCCCTCCACTTT. Translation gives CASSRTADNSPLHF.

The chain uses TRBV19 and TRBJ2-7; 7 bases map to TRBD2. There are 14 residues in the CDR3. The germline V gene has CDR1 LNHDA and CDR2 SQIVND (reference sequence). J gave up 5 bases and V 1 base, and 5 bases lay outside the gene matches. In DNA form, the CDR3 reads TGTGCCAGTAGTATAGGTACCGGGAGGAACGAGCAGTACTTC. Translating it yields CASSIGTGRNEQYF.

J is TRBJ2-4 and V is TRBV27, with a tentative D call TRBD2 (5 bases). Deletions cut 2 bases from V and 8 bases from J, with 10 bases between. The CDR3 sequence is 13 residues long. The germline CDR1 and CDR2 sequences are MNHEY and SMNVEV (reference sequence). In DNA form, the CDR3 reads TGTGCCAGCAGTTTAGTGATCGGGGACATTCAGTACTTC. Protein: CASSLVIGDIQYF.

The rearrangement links TRBV5-6 to TRBJ2-7; tentatively, D is TRBD1 (6 bases). Germline-derived CDR1 and CDR2 are SGHDT and YYEEEE. Trimming shortened V by 2 bases and J by 3 bases, and 15 bases separated the two germline ends. The CDR3 extends over 15 amino acids. CDR3 sequence: CASSLHPDRNYEQYF. The CDR3 bases are TGTGCCAGCAGCTTACACCCGGACAGAAACTACGAGCAGTACTTC.

The rearrangement uses TRBV10-2 and TRBJ2-7, with TRBD2 matching over 8 bases. The CDR3 has 13 amino acids. Germline assignment: CDR1 WSHSY and CDR2 SAAADI. After removal of 2 bases from V and 6 bases from J, the junction contained 3 bases not matched to a gene. The CDR3 loop is CASSEQREREQYF. CDR3 bases: TGCGCCAGCAGTGAGCAGCGGGAGCGCGAGCAGTACTTC.

This chain links TRBV4-1 with TRBJ2-4; maybe TRBD2 (6 bases). The germline V gene has CDR1 MGHRA and CDR2 YSYEKL. Trimming removed 6 bases from V and 8 bases from J, with 14 bases in between. The CDR3 has 13 amino acids. DNA for the CDR3: TGCGCCAGCAGTCTCATGGGGGAGGACATTCAGTACTTC. This encodes CASSLMGEDIQYF.

The V and J genes are TRBV9 and TRBJ1-5, with no clear D. Trimming took off 10 bases at V and 7 bases at J, with 12 bases between the two ends. The germline gives CDR1 SGDLS, CDR2 YYNGEE. The CDR3 has 11 residues. CDR3 in DNA: TGTGCCGCCCTAGAGGAACAGCCCCAGCATTTT. Protein product: CAALEEQPQHF.

This clone has just a few counts. The chain has TRBV18 and TRBJ2-2; unclear D gene. The germline V gene has CDR1 KGHSH and CDR2 LQKENI. V was clipped by 8 bases and J by 7 bases, with 17 bases between them. The CDR3 consists of 14 residues. The CDR3 DNA reads TGTGCCAGCGCTATAACGTCGGCGGACGGGGAGCTGTTTTTT. Translating gives CASAITSADGELFF. Supplemented by reference TRBV18 and TRBJ2-2, the full variable domain reads NAGVMQNPRHLVRRRGQEARLRCSPMKGHSHVYWYRQLPEEGLKFMVYLQKENIIDESGMPKERFSAEFPKEGPSILRIQQVVRGDSAAYFCASAITSADGELFFGEGSRLTVL.

The rearrangement joins TRBV11-2 to TRBJ1-6; D unresolved. Germline V gene data show CDR1 as SGHAT and CDR2 as FQNNGV. The CDR3 has 14 residues. V was shortened by 5 bases and J by 11 bases, with 16 bases between the two germline ends. The CDR3 bases are TGTGCCAGCAGCAACGGACCGGTTAGGGCACCCCTCCACTTT. It codes for CASSNGPVRAPLHF.

Here the CDR3 reads CASSWSGRRADTQYF. The CDR3 DNA follows: TGTGCCAGCAGTTGGAGCGGGAGGAGAGCAGATACGCAGTATTTT. This sequence joins TRBV2 and TRBJ2-3, with 9 nucleotides matching TRBD2. Germline V lookup: CDR1 SNHLY, CDR2 FYNNEI. This CDR3 is 15 amino acids long. V lost 5 bases, J lost 4 bases, and 7 bases stayed unmatched.

The chain recombines TRBV7-9 with TRBJ1-1, with D unclear. The CDR3 spans 15 residues. CDR1 is SEHNR and CDR2 is FQNEAQ in the germline V gene (reference sequence). V was clipped by 0 bases and J by 1 base, with 9 bases between them. The CDR3 spells CASSLAKGRNTEAFF. The CDR3 DNA reads as TGTGCCAGCAGCTTAGCGAAGGGCAGGAACACTGAAGCTTTCTTT. The complete variable domain, with remaining parts taken from reference TRBV7-9 and TRBJ1-1, reads DTGVSQNPRHKITKRGQNVTFRCDPISEHNRLYWYRQTLGQGPEFLTYFQNEAQLEKSRLLSDRFSAERPKGSFSTLEIQRTEQGDSAMYLCASSLAKGRNTEAFFGQGTRLTVV.

The chain combines TRBV11-2 with TRBJ1-2; D not resolved. Germline V CDR1 and CDR2: SGHAT, FQNNGV. The CDR3 extends over 15 amino acids. Trimming removed 0 bases from V and 4 bases from J, with 12 bases in between. CDR3 coding DNA: TGTGCCAGCAGCTTAGATTGGGCCTTGGGCTATGGCTACACCTTC. Translated: CASSLDWALGYGYTF.

The chain employs TRBV5-6 and TRBJ2-7; D possibly corresponds to TRBD2 (6 bases). V lost 6 bases, J lost 5 bases, and 21 bases lay in between. This CDR3 region has 15 residues. Germline-derived CDR1 and CDR2 are SGHDT and YYEEEE. As DNA, the CDR3 is TGTGCCAGCAAGGTATTCGATACTAGCACCCACGAGCAGTACTTC. Amino acid sequence: CASKVFDTSTHEQYF.

This rearrangement joins TRBV7-2 to TRBJ2-7; D unresolved. The CDR3 consists of 16 residues. Germline assignment: CDR1 SGHTA and CDR2 FQGNSA. V was pared by 0 bases and J by 0 bases, with 12 bases between. DNA for the CDR3: TGTGCCAGCAGCTTAGCTGGTGGAAAGAGCTCCTACGAGCAGTACTTC. This gives the protein CASSLAGGKSSYEQYF.

The chain joins TRBV27 to TRBJ2-3; tentatively, D is TRBD2 (5 bases). Per the germline V gene, CDR1 is MNHEY and CDR2 is SMNVEV (reference sequence). The CDR3 contains 15 residues. V lost 5 bases and J 8 bases, leaving 20 bases between the germline ends. The CDR3 nucleotides read TGTGCCAGCAGTCCCATCTCCGGGCCTCGGGGTACGCAGTATTTT. This translates into CASSPISGPRGTQYF.

V and J are TRBV14 and TRBJ2-1, with 10 bases aligning to TRBD2. The CDR3 loop spans 15 amino acids. V was pared by 4 bases and J by 4 bases, with 4 bases of the junction left unmatched. Germline CDR1 SGHDN, CDR2 FVKESK. The CDR3 here is CASSLGLAVYNEQFF. The CDR3 DNA is TGTGCCAGCAGCCTCGGACTAGCGGTTTACAATGAGCAGTTCTTC.

This chain links TRBV4-3 with TRBJ2-5; unclear D gene. The CDR3 runs to 17 residues. Per the germline V gene, CDR1 is LGHNA and CDR2 is YSLEER. The V end was cut by 3 bases, the J end by 0 bases, with 17 bases between. As DNA, the CDR3 is TGCGCCAGCAGCCACAATGGGCCGGGCCCATACCAAGAGACCCAGTACTTC. It codes for CASSHNGPGPYQETQYF.

This clone was observed many times. This same CDR3 is encoded by further DNA sequences in the sample. The J gene is TRBJ1-2, the V gene TRBV4-1; D call uncertain. The ends were cut back, 0 bases at V and 8 bases at J, with 7 bases in the middle. Germline loops: CDR1 MGHRA, CDR2 YSYEKL. CDR3 length: 12 residues. The CDR3 DNA reads as TGCGCCAGCAGCCAAGATCGGGTGGGCTACACCTTC. It yields the protein CASSQDRVGYTF.

The chain uses TRBV6-5 and TRBJ2-3, with TRBD1 as a possible D gene (6 bases). Between the trimmed V and J ends, which lost 0 bases and 7 bases, there was a span of 14 bases. This CDR3 has 15 amino acids. The V gene's germline CDR1 is MNHEY and CDR2 SVGAGI. The CDR3 region is CASSYSGSGANTQYF. As DNA, the CDR3 is TGTGCCAGCAGTTACTCGGGGTCAGGGGCAAATACGCAGTATTTT.

This clone was recorded many times. The rearrangement joins TRBV6-2 or TRBV6-3 to TRBJ2-5; maybe TRBD1 (5 bases). CDR3 length: 15 residues. Germline V CDR1 and CDR2: MNHEY, SVGEGT. Trimming removed 6 bases at V and 2 bases at J, with 16 bases between. The CDR3 spells CASSLLDSLQETQYF. The CDR3 DNA reads TGTGCCAGCAGCCTTCTCGACAGCTTACAAGAGACCCAGTACTTC.

The sample holds one count of this clone. This rearrangement joins TRBV29-1 to TRBJ2-7; TRBD2 matches 8 bases. Germline CDR1 and CDR2: SQVTM and ANQGSEA. V lost 6 bases and J lost 3; bases outside the gene matches: 4. The CDR3 is made up of 12 amino acids. In DNA, the CDR3 is TGCAGCGTCCTGAGCGGGAGCTACGAGCAGTACTTC. As protein: CSVLSGSYEQYF.

This clone was observed a single time. The V and J genes are TRBV10-3 and TRBJ2-3; D perhaps matches TRBD2 (6 bases). Trimming pared 8 bases from V and 0 bases from J, leaving 9 bases between. Germline-derived CDR1 and CDR2 are ENHRY and SYGVKD. This CDR3 is built from 13 residues. This CDR3 is CAIGGTSTDTQYF. The CDR3 nucleotides are TGTGCCATCGGGGGGACTAGCACAGATACGCAGTATTTT.

The chain has TRBV18 and TRBJ2-2; maybe TRBD2 (5 bases). The CDR3 length is 15 residues. Per germline, CDR1 KGHSH and CDR2 LQKENI. The V and J ends lost 3 bases and 2 bases respectively, with 10 bases between them. The CDR3 is CASSPNEGNTGELFF. The CDR3, as DNA: TGTGCCAGCTCACCTAATGAGGGAAACACCGGGGAGCTGTTTTTT.

This chain connects TRBV4-1 to TRBJ2-3; 12 bases agree with TRBD2. CDR1 and CDR2 (germline): MGHRA, YSYEKL. V lost 0 bases, J lost 5 bases, and 9 bases stayed unmatched. This CDR3 has 18 residues. CDR3 sequence (DNA): TGCGCCAGCAGCCAAGATGGGGCGACTAGCGGGGGTGTAGATACGCAGTATTTT. This sequence encodes CASSQDGATSGGVDTQYF.

The rearrangement joins TRBV7-2 to TRBJ1-6; unclear D gene. Germline V gene sequence: CDR1 SGHTA, CDR2 FQGNSA. This CDR3 is 12 amino acids long. The V end was cut by 2 bases, the J end by 9 bases, with 5 bases between. CDR3 in amino acids: CASSLLGSPLHF. Written as DNA, the CDR3 is TGTGCCAGCAGCTTACTGGGTTCACCCCTCCACTTT.

This chain links TRBV13 with TRBJ2-1; D not resolved. Germline V gene sequence: CDR1 PRHDT, CDR2 FYEKMQ (reference sequence). The length of the CDR3 is 13 residues. The V end lost 11 bases, the J end lost 0 bases, and 11 bases lay between the germline ends. This CDR3 reads CAAGVGSYNEQFF. CDR3 in DNA: TGTGCCGCCGGCGTAGGCTCCTACAATGAGCAGTTCTTC. The whole variable domain, filled in from reference TRBV13 and TRBJ2-1, reads AAGVIQSPRHLIKEKRETATLKCYPIPRHDTVYWYQQGPGQDPQFLISFYEKMQSDKGSIPDRFSAQQFSDYHSELNMSSLELGDSALYFCAAGVGSYNEQFFGPGTRLTVL.

V is TRBV5-1 and J is TRBJ1-1; no definite D call. Germline lookup yields CDR1 SGHRS and CDR2 YFSETQ. CDR3 length equals 15 residues. The V and J ends lost 0 bases and 4 bases respectively, with 13 bases between them. CDR3 in DNA: TGCGCCAGCAGCTTGGCCCCGGGGTTGAGCACTGAAGCTTTCTTT. It is translated as CASSLAPGLSTEAFF.